One T cell receptor (beta chain) is described in this entry. Trimming pared 2 bases from V and 2 bases from J, leaving 4 bases between. Per germline, CDR1 SGHKS and CDR2 YYEKEE (reference sequence). The CDR3 runs to 12 residues. This record comes from a study of blood T cell repertoires in COVID-19. The overall study: Collection of acute and convalescent COVID-19 samples took place in the United States, Italy and Spain.

Source study methods: Amplifying reference gene primers gave estimates of nucleated cell counts. Here immunoSEQ multiplex PCR was the method, and the copy in TCRdb shows in-frame clones only, minus some. Clone size and the V and J calls come from that table; the DNA yielded D and trimming. The repertoire consists of 130,000 to 150,000 clones, with about nine tenths occurring once and the leading ten covering 1.5% to 2%. The TCR originated in a human donor in a cohort sampled during active COVID-19. The chain is built from TRBV5-5 and TRBJ1-2; D unclear. Sequencing input: peripheral blood. CDR3 nucleotide sequence: TGTGCCAGCAGCTTTCAGAACTATGGCTACACCTTC. Translated: CASSFQNYGYTF.